These T cell receptor beta chains were read from a single sample in a study of T cells in localized non-small cell lung cancer. Sequenced by immunoSEQ multiplex PCR; TCRdb stores in-frame clones only, minus some. The sample carries 59,000 or so clones, 80% to 95% recorded once. Sequenced here: peripheral blood, sampled before any cancer treatment. The receptors derive from a man aged 40 to 70 with stage I lung adenocarcinoma. The CDR3 runs from the conserved cysteine through the conserved F or W. D genes are given only for firm matches. Rows give clone size only sometimes, using once, few, many, or a class for an expanded clone.

J gene | clone size | D gene | V gene | CDR3 protein | CDR3 DNA
TRBJ2-1 | . | . | TRBV6-1 | CASSEDTAGYNEQFF | TGTGCCAGCAGTGAAGATACGGCAGGGTACAATGAGCAGTTCTTC
TRBJ2-3 | . | TRBD2 | TRBV7-2 | CASSSQAGGKATDTQYF | TGTGCCAGCAGCTCACAAGCGGGAGGGAAGGCCACAGATACGCAGTATTTT
TRBJ1-1 | . | . | TRBV6-1 | CASSEASGGRTEAFF | TGTGCCAGCAGTGAAGCGAGCGGGGGCAGGACTGAAGCTTTCTTT
TRBJ2-7 | once | TRBD2 | TRBV5-1 | CASSRQTSGSSYEQYF | TGCGCCAGCAGCCGCCAAACTAGCGGCAGTTCCTACGAGCAGTACTTC
TRBJ2-7 | . | TRBD2 | TRBV4-2 | CASSQDSGSSYEQYF | TGTGCCAGCAGCCAAGATAGCGGGAGCTCCTACGAGCAGTACTTC
TRBJ1-2 | . | . | TRBV5-4 | CASSLVGSYGYTF | TGTGCCAGCAGCTTGGTGGGTAGCTATGGCTACACCTTC
TRBJ2-3 | . | TRBD1 | TRBV25-1 | CASTGQGAPDTQYF | TGTGCCAGCACGGGACAGGGGGCGCCGGATACGCAGTATTTT
TRBJ1-2 | . | . | TRBV10-3 | CAISDSPYGYTF | TGTGCCATCAGTGACTCCCCCTATGGCTACACCTTC
TRBJ2-3 | . | TRBD1 | TRBV28 | CASRKPGQGSDTQYF | TGTGCCAGCAGGAAACCCGGACAGGGGTCAGATACGCAGTATTTT
TRBJ2-5 | . | TRBD2 | TRBV5-1 | CASSSLAGGGKTQYF | TGCGCCAGCAGCTCACTAGCGGGAGGGGGAAAGACCCAGTACTTC
TRBJ2-7 | . | . | TRBV29-1 | CSARDGSYEQYF | TGCAGCGCTAGGGACGGCTCCTACGAGCAGTACTTC
TRBJ2-7 | . | . | TRBV11-3 | CASSSVQGTYEQYF | TGTGCCAGCAGCTCGGTACAGGGAACCTACGAGCAGTACTTC
TRBJ2-1 | . | . | TRBV27 | CASSLSKGLSYNEQFF | TGTGCCAGCAGTTTATCGAAAGGACTGTCCTACAATGAGCAGTTCTTC
TRBJ1-2 | . | TRBD1 | TRBV5-4 | CASSSGTGFGYTF | TGTGCCAGCAGCTCCGGGACAGGGTTCGGCTACACCTTC
TRBJ2-4 | . | . | TRBV18 | CASSPTGAADSIQYF | TGTGCCAGCTCACCAACTGGGGCCGCCGATTCTATTCAGTACTTC
TRBJ2-7 | medium-sized | TRBD1 | TRBV7-3 | CASSSLGGRGQEQYF | TGTGCCAGCAGCTCCCTAGGTGGAAGGGGGCAAGAGCAGTACTTC
TRBJ1-5 | . | . | TRBV4-1 | CASSQGIRINQPQHF | TGCGCCAGCAGCCAAGGGATAAGGATTAATCAGCCCCAGCATTTT
TRBJ2-1 | . | . | TRBV9 | CASSVLGGSYNEQFF | TGTGCCAGCAGCGTCCTCGGGGGTTCCTACAATGAGCAGTTCTTC
TRBJ2-3 | once | TRBD2 | TRBV4-2 | CASSPLSGSNPDTQYF | TGTGCCAGCAGCCCTCTGAGCGGGAGTAACCCAGATACGCAGTATTTT
TRBJ1-3 | . | . | TRBV6-1 | CASSEGLPMGGNTIYF | TGTGCCAGCAGTGAGGGGCTCCCGATGGGTGGAAACACCATATATTTT
TRBJ2-7 | . | . | TRBV5-6 | CASSFDNRYEQYF | TGTGCCAGCAGCTTCGACAACCGCTACGAGCAGTACTTC
TRBJ1-2 | . | TRBD1 | TRBV19 | CASSIKTGSAGYTF | TGTGCCAGTAGTATAAAGACAGGGTCTGCTGGCTACACCTTC
TRBJ2-2 | . | TRBD2 | TRBV6-6 | CASSVAGGGTGELFF | TGTGCCAGCAGTGTAGCGGGAGGTGGTACCGGGGAGCTGTTTTTT
TRBJ1-1 | . | . | TRBV10-3 | CAIRRALGVETEAFF | TGTGCCATCAGAAGAGCGTTGGGCGTGGAGACTGAAGCTTTCTTT
TRBJ2-5 | . | . | TRBV11-3 | CASSFQETQYF | TGTGCCAGCAGCTTCCAAGAGACCCAGTACTTC
TRBJ1-1 | . | . | TRBV27 | CASSPGAPNTEAFF | TGTGCCAGCAGTCCAGGGGCGCCGAACACTGAAGCTTTCTTT
TRBJ2-5 | . | TRBD1 | TRBV5-4 | CASSIGTGKETQYF | TGTGCCAGCAGCATTGGGACAGGGAAAGAGACCCAGTACTTC
TRBJ2-5 | . | TRBD1 | TRBV7-2 | CASSLAIAGGPRQETQYF | TGTGCCAGCAGCTTAGCGATCGCAGGGGGACCCCGCCAAGAGACCCAGTACTTC
TRBJ2-7 | . | . | TRBV18 | CASSPLGFGGSYEQYF | TGTGCCAGCTCACCACTCGGGTTTGGCGGCTCCTACGAGCAGTACTTC
TRBJ1-5 | . | TRBD1 | TRBV27 | CASSVGTGNQPQHF | TGTGCCAGCAGTGTCGGGACAGGGAATCAGCCCCAGCATTTT
TRBJ1-2 | few | . | TRBV4-3 | CASSQEPQGLYGYTF | TGCGCCAGCAGCCAAGAACCCCAGGGGTTATATGGCTACACCTTC
TRBJ1-5 | . | . | TRBV29-1 | CSVEDGVGQPQHF | TGCAGCGTTGAAGATGGGGTGGGTCAGCCCCAGCATTTT
TRBJ2-7 | . | . | TRBV13 | CASRARGRDSSYEQYF | TGTGCCAGCAGAGCGCGAGGCCGGGACTCCTCCTACGAGCAGTACTTC
TRBJ1-2 | . | TRBD1 | TRBV29-1 | CSASGTGVTYGYTF | TGCAGCGCTTCCGGGACAGGGGTAACGTATGGCTACACCTTC
TRBJ2-1 | . | TRBD2 | TRBV2 | CASNLGTSGKGWQFF | TGTGCCAGCAATCTAGGGACTAGCGGGAAAGGATGGCAGTTCTTC
TRBJ2-3 | once | . | TRBV6-1 | CASSIPGQPDTQYF | TGTGCCAGCAGTATCCCGGGCCAACCAGATACGCAGTATTTT
TRBJ2-1 | . | . | TRBV4-3 | CASSQDRRAEQFF | TGCGCCAGCAGCCAAGATCGGAGGGCTGAGCAGTTCTTC
TRBJ2-1 | . | TRBD2 | TRBV30 | CAWSVRWTSGSGSSYNEQFF | TGTGCCTGGAGTGTAAGGTGGACTAGCGGGAGCGGAAGCTCCTACAATGAGCAGTTCTTC
TRBJ2-4 | . | TRBD1 | TRBV19 | CASSLRQGVGKNIQYF | TGTGCCAGTAGTCTTAGGCAGGGGGTTGGCAAAAACATTCAGTACTTC
TRBJ2-7 | . | . | TRBV30 | CAWRVTGLLAYEQYF | TGTGCCTGGAGGGTCACAGGGCTCTTAGCGTACGAGCAGTACTTC
TRBJ1-5 | . | . | TRBV30 | CAWSMGGNSNQPQHF | TGTGCCTGGAGTATGGGGGGAAATAGCAATCAGCCCCAGCATTTT
TRBJ2-1 | . | . | TRBV9 | CASSVGGTGEQFF | TGTGCCAGCAGCGTAGGGGGTACTGGTGAGCAGTTCTTC
TRBJ1-2 | . | . | TRBV5-1 | CASSLQEGDYGYTF | TGCGCCAGCAGCTTGCAGGAGGGAGACTATGGCTACACCTTC
TRBJ1-5 | . | . | TRBV14 | CASSQDGGQPQHF | TGTGCCAGCAGCCAGGACGGGGGCCAGCCCCAGCATTTT
TRBJ1-1 | . | . | TRBV7-8 | CASSLIGGQGNTEAFF | TGTGCCAGCAGCTTAATCGGGGGCCAGGGGAACACTGAAGCTTTCTTT
TRBJ1-1 | once | TRBD1 | TRBV7-2 | CASSEGTGYEAFF | TGTGCCAGCAGCGAAGGGACAGGGTATGAAGCTTTCTTT
TRBJ2-4 | . | . | TRBV7-7 | CASSPGVGDIQYF | TGTGCTAGCAGTCCAGGGGTGGGAGACATTCAGTACTTC
TRBJ1-5 | few | . | TRBV7-3 | CASSLSQSQPQHF | TGTGCCAGCAGCTTATCTCAGAGTCAGCCCCAGCATTTT
TRBJ1-2 | . | . | TRBV6-5 | CASSYAPNYGYTF | TGTGCCAGCAGTTACGCCCCTAACTATGGCTACACCTTC
TRBJ2-1 | . | . | TRBV27 | CASSPRPLVEQFF | TGTGCCAGCAGTCCGAGGCCCCTGGTGGAGCAGTTCTTC